This T cell receptor beta chain was identified in a study of blood T cell repertoires in COVID-19. Overall study: The study drew acute and convalescent COVID-19 samples from the United States, Italy and Spain. Sample material is recorded as cDNA or gDNA derived from T cells, B-cell-depleted T cells, or PBMCs.

In the original workflow: For nucleated cells, counts were estimated from reference gene primer amplification. Profiled with immunoSEQ multiplex PCR; TCRdb holds only in-frame clones, not every one. The V and J calls and the clone size are those of that table, but D and trimming were determined from the DNA. The sample carries some 190,000 clones, 85% to 90% recorded once. The CDR3 totals 16 residues. V gave up 2 bases and J gave up 7 bases; unmatched junction bases: 10. Germline loops: CDR1 SEHNR, CDR2 FQNEAQ (reference sequence). Input material: peripheral blood. The chain has TRBV7-9 and TRBJ2-1; 8 bases map to TRBD1. The receptor's source is a man in his late teens or twenties with active or convalescent COVID-19. This chain's CDR3 is CASSLLNQGARNEQFF. CDR3 bases: TGTGCCAGCAGCTTATTAAACCAGGGGGCCCGAAATGAGCAGTTCTTC. The entire variable domain, with the rest obtained from reference TRBV7-9 and TRBJ2-1, is as follows: DTGVSQNPRHKITKRGQNVTFRCDPISEHNRLYWYRQTLGQGPEFLTYFQNEAQLEKSRLLSDRFSAERPKGSFSTLEIQRTEQGDSAMYLCASSLLNQGARNEQFFGPGTRLTVL.